This T cell receptor (beta chain) originates from a study of blood T cell repertoires in COVID-19. Study as a whole: Specimens from acute and convalescent COVID-19 originated in the United States, Italy and Spain. The cDNA or gDNA used as material had been derived from T cells, B-cell-depleted T cells, or PBMCs.

Per the original methods: It was from reference gene primer amplification that nucleated cell counts were estimated. TCRdb's copy holds only in-frame clones and misses some; the assay was immunoSEQ multiplex PCR. The DNA was the basis for D and trimming; V, J and clone size are from that table. The sample contains fewer than 250,000 clones, about 80% of which appear only once. V lost 2 bases and J lost 0, with 11 bases in between. The germline V gene has CDR1 SGHTA and CDR2 FQGNSA. This CDR3 has 15 amino acids. Sequencing was carried out using peripheral blood. This receptor was taken from a man aged 60-69 years with acute or convalescent COVID-19. This sequence joins TRBV7-2 and TRBJ2-7, with D perhaps matching TRBD1 (5 bases). CDR3 coding DNA: TGTGCCAGCAGCTTAAACCAGGGCTCCTCCTACGAGCAGTACTTC. This encodes CASSLNQGSSYEQYF.